This T cell receptor beta chain was retrieved from a study of cytomegalovirus exposure and HLA in healthy donors (dated by TCRdb to the late 2010s). Study-wide context: An earlier analysis of around 600 of the donors reported more than 250 Gb of sequence data and some 100 million unique TCR beta sequences from about 200 million T cells. About five DR-DQ haplotypes were handled as single units for association and clustering because linkage in the cohort was strong. In a later genetic analysis, genome-wide SNP genotypes for about three fifths of the 666 donors were used, and that subset was treated as a discovery cohort. Among 398 genotyped donors of the cohort, an average of approximately 240,000 unique TCR beta nucleotide sequences was sequenced per donor, of which 15% to 20% were non-productive. Rather than drawing on any new phenotypic data, the later analysis identified candidate immune exposures from TCR beta sequences and the way those sequences occurred across donors. Of the 300 to 450 genotyped donors, approximately 83% fell in the genetic ancestry cluster associated with self-reported Caucasian donors. The study aimed to test whether signatures of past pathogen exposure could be identified by cataloging public T cell receptors. Besides the first cohort of 550 to 750 subjects, a separate validation cohort made up of roughly 130 different subjects was used. The study profiled the T cell repertoires of around 700 subjects by immunosequencing and related them to cytomegalovirus serostatus. High-throughput TCR immunosequencing, statistical association of individual TCRs with disease status, and machine learning were combined to predict cytomegalovirus infection status. Every repertoire in the discovery cohort had been generated on one and the same sequencing platform. Donor age, sex, ethnicity and CMV serostatus were compiled alongside the repertoire data. An earlier analysis of roughly 580 of the donors used high-throughput TCR beta sequencing to judge whether each TCR beta V gene segment behaved as functional or pseudogenic. The number of typed donors differed by locus: 629-630 for A, B, C, DRB1 and DQB1; 522 for DQA1; 606 for DPA1; and around 450 for DPB1. To study patterns of TCR occurrence, a later analysis re-analyzed previously published TCR beta repertoires from hundreds of donors and added high-resolution HLA genotyping. Roughly 290 gigabases of sequencing data and roughly 80 million unique TCR sequences made up an early release that covered approximately 620 HLA-typed donors. HLA typing included class I and class II loci at four-digit resolution.

Concerning this clone: Its antigen is currently not known. No qualities accompany the bases; no much larger clone lies one base away.

The cohort comprised some 730 healthy bone marrow donors. At the time of sampling, all cohort members were nominally healthy, though unrecorded immune exposures were likely present. The donor tested CMV seropositive and was one of the 289 seropositive cohort members. A peripheral blood sample was collected from each donor, and TCR beta sequencing was performed on peripheral blood mononuclear cells. The Qiagen DNeasy Blood Extraction Kit was used to extract genomic DNA from the blood cell samples. Results and caveats for the whole study, not just this receptor: A cluster of highly shared sequence variants was judged likely to represent a technical artifact of the sequencing pipeline. In a later analysis, TCR association rates were found to vary across HLA loci, with the most associated TCRs seen for DRB1 alleles and the fewest for HLA-C alleles. The cohort was sequenced for TCR beta chains only, and without alpha or paired-chain data the features that could be detected were limited. Most CMV-associated TCR beta chains appeared to be HLA-restricted in a later analysis, and the HLA associations seemed to be driven largely by CMV exposure. Because counts were too low, fewer than 20 rarely observed V segments, including chromosome 9 orphons, were excluded from the earlier analysis of 587 of the donors. Immune exposure information for the cohort was limited to CMV serostatus. A later analysis associated 16,951 TCR beta sequences with specific HLA alleles at a false discovery rate of 0.05. Correlated functional status among segregating V segments might be attributable to linkage disequilibrium, but an unknown experimental factor could not be ruled out. It was suggested by the authors that the approach could potentially be generalized to other disease states and immunological phenotypes. The presence/absence analyses assumed that sequencing depth was roughly uniform across donors, and that assumption may not be true. In vitro tests confirmed that a few of the cytomegalovirus-associated TCR beta chains recognize cytomegalovirus antigens. In a later analysis, HLA-associated TCR beta chains showed more clonal expansion and lower generation probabilities than non-associated chains that were equally common. Because the 87-base-pair reads could not distinguish some IMGT-functional V segments, including TRBV6-2 and TRBV6-3, those segments were excluded. HLA typing was unavailable for some donors at each locus, so association tests used only the typed subset. A later genetic analysis associated a missense DCLRE1C variant with V-gene and J-gene trimming of TCR beta chains, and an independent cohort replicated the association. In an earlier analysis of fewer than 700 of the donors, most TCR beta V segments appeared in productive rearrangements about 87% or about 30% of the time, broadly matching IMGT annotations. In the study, 150 to 200 TCR beta chains were listed as associated with cytomegalovirus. The classifier was reported to diagnose cytomegalovirus status with high specificity and sensitivity in both the original cohort and the validation cohort. A later genetic analysis reported fewer N-insertions in productive TCRs among donors in an Asian-associated ancestry cluster than the roughly 700-donor mean. A further reported finding was that TCR beta sequences accurately predicted the HLA-A and HLA-B alleles for most subjects in the first cohort. A later analysis reported that several top co-occurrence clusters appeared linked to parvovirus B19, influenza, CMV and Epstein-Barr virus. Assigning TCR associations to individual alleles was difficult when HLA alleles, especially DR and DQ, strongly co-occurred. While some public TCRs were present in many individuals, most TCR sequences turned up only very rarely across donors.

Library construction relied on the immunoSEQ multiplex PCR assay. For the multiplex PCR, a mixture combining 60 forward primers for TCR Vbeta segments and 13 reverse primers for TCR Jbeta segments was used. The CDR3 region of rearranged TCR beta genes was amplified from genomic DNA by a multiplex PCR assay. On the Illumina HiSeq System, the amplified TCR beta libraries were sequenced as 87-base-pair reads. From the authors' description of their analysis: Across the 500 to 700 repertoires, a later analysis counted some 80 million unique TCR beta chains, approximately 10 million of which were shared by at least two donors. To remove PCR and sequencing errors, raw reads were error-corrected and collapsed into unique sequences using a nearest-neighbor algorithm that merged closely related sequences. To assign V, D and J gene segments, CDR3 sequences were aligned to IMGT reference sequences. For a sequence to be retained, a match of at least six nucleotides to both a V gene segment and a J gene segment was required. Rearrangements were called productive when the CDR3 lacked stop codons and stayed in frame with V and J; all others were non-productive. CDR3 was defined according to IMGT convention as the region running from the second conserved V-encoded cysteine to the conserved J-encoded phenylalanine. Sequences without an unambiguous match to a single V gene segment were excluded from the earlier analysis of 587 of the donors. An earlier analysis of a few hundred of the donors classified V segments as functional when productive rearrangements were above 56.7% and as segregating when the standard deviation between donors was above 5%. A statistical classification framework was developed to diagnose cytomegalovirus status using the catalog of TCR beta chain sequences. In a later analysis, TCR nucleotide sequences were compared against IMGT/GENE-DB human TR gene sequences so that V and J genes could be assigned. The TCRdist pipeline was used in a later analysis to assign CDR3 sequences and most-parsimonious VDJ recombination scenarios. A later analysis defined each TCR beta chain by its CDR3 amino acid sequence plus V-gene family, and excluded reads lacking a unique V-gene family. In a later analysis, several hundred highly shared, low-generation-probability nucleotide sequences were removed to address suspected cross-contamination and a sequencing artifact. A later analysis calculated a clonal expansion index for each public chain from normalized within-repertoire ranks of inferred template counts. In a later analysis, generation probabilities were computed with a VDJ recombination model fitted to out-of-frame rearrangements, and the resulting probabilities were checked against IGoR. In a later analysis, TCR-TCR, TCR-HLA and TCR-CMV co-occurrence was scored with hypergeometric tests, and a repertoire-size bias correction was applied to TCR pairs. In a later analysis, false discovery rates were estimated by permuting HLA or CMV assignments 20 times. In a later analysis, co-occurring TCRs were grouped using DBSCAN, with TCRdist sequence similarity added in when clustering inside HLA-allele-positive subsets. Repertoires with fewer than 30,000 or more than 120,000 public chains, plus five repertoires with anomalous nucleotide sharing, were excluded from co-occurrence clustering. TCRdb mirrors the immuneACCESS table, restricted to in-frame sequences. Some clones are absent from its copies; in checked studies, under half trace to an unresolved V gene, and the reason for the others is unknown. The DNA gave D and trimming, while V, J and clone size come from that table. The sample table holds 150,000 to 200,000 clones, of which approximately 11% were seen once. In total, the top ten clones hold about 7.8% of the sample.

The germline V and J ends show losses of 6 bases and 4 bases respectively, and no gene match explains 10 bases of the junction. Inclusive of the bounding cysteine and phenylalanine, the CDR3 is 15 residues long. This entry keeps only the CDR3 DNA: 45 bases, framed from base 1. The germline V gene sets CDR1 to KGHSH and CDR2 to LQKENI. The sample consisted of PBMCs. The sequence joins TRBV18 to TRBJ1-1; TRBD1 aligns with 8 central bases. The clonotype comes from a man aged 50-60 years in good health and CMV-seropositive. The CDR3 region reads CASSLTGAGTTEAFF. The nucleotide sequence reads as follows: TGTGCCAGCTCCCTGACAGGGGCAGGGACCACTGAAGCTTTCTTT. Where the CDR3 stops, the reference TRBV18 and TRBJ1-1 genes take over; the full variable domain is NAGVMQNPRHLVRRRGQEARLRCSPMKGHSHVYWYRQLPEEGLKFMVYLQKENIIDESGMPKERFSAEFPKEGPSILRIQQVVRGDSAAYFCASSLTGAGTTEAFFGQGTRLTVV.